Presented here are 17 T cell receptor beta chains from one specimen sequenced in a study of OX40 agonist ivuxolimab in advanced cancers. Libraries were prepared by immunoSEQ multiplex PCR; TCRdb keeps only in-frame clonotypes and omits some of them. The sample consists of just under 100,000 clones, roughly 95% of them appearing once. This specimen consisted of CD4+ or CD8+ T cells sorted from blood, obtained in a trial of the OX40 agonist ivuxolimab. The receptors derive from an adult with an advanced solid tumor such as melanoma, head and neck, liver or kidney cancer.

The V and J genes are TRBV19 and TRBJ1-5, with 9 bases lining up with TRBD1. Germline trimming cut 9 bases from V and 0 bases from J; bases unmatched to any gene: 6. The CDR3 is 15 amino acids. The germline V gene has CDR1 LNHDA and CDR2 SQIVND (reference sequence). The CDR3 spells CASRTGVYSNQPQHF. As DNA, the CDR3 is TGTGCCAGCCGGACAGGGGTGTATAGCAATCAGCCCCAGCATTTT.

This chain links TRBV5-1 with TRBJ2-7; weak D call: TRBD2 (6 bases). Germline CDR1 SGHRS, CDR2 YFSETQ. This CDR3 is 14 amino acids long. Trimming left V 7 bases short and J 2 bases short, with 16 bases between. CDR3 amino acids: CASGPGTSAYEQYF. DNA of the CDR3: TGCGCCAGCGGTCCGGGGACTTCGGCCTACGAGCAGTACTTC.

This clone was recorded a few times. The chain links TRBV9 to TRBJ1-1; D call uncertain. The germline V gene encodes CDR1 SGDLS and CDR2 YYNGEE. The CDR3 consists of 15 residues. The V end lost 0 bases, the J end lost 3 bases, and 12 bases lay between the germline ends. Written as DNA, the CDR3 is TGTGCCAGCAGCGTAGGGTGGTCTTTGGACACTGAAGCTTTCTTT. It is translated as CASSVGWSLDTEAFF.

The chain combines TRBV11-2 with TRBJ1-2; D remains ambiguous. Germline V gives CDR1 SGHAT, CDR2 FQNNGV. V lost 1 base, J lost 0 bases, and 9 bases lay in between. This CDR3 region has 15 residues. The CDR3 spells CASSLGGTANYGYTF. CDR3 DNA sequence: TGTGCCAGCAGCTTAGGTGGAACTGCTAACTATGGCTACACCTTC.

The V and J genes are TRBV4-1 and TRBJ1-4, with D possibly matching TRBD1 (5 bases). There are 15 residues in the CDR3. Trimming left V 5 bases short and J 7 bases short, with 17 bases between. Germline loops: CDR1 MGHRA, CDR2 YSYEKL. DNA for the CDR3: TGCGCCAGCAGCAAAGGTGGGGGGGTTTTTGAAAAACTGTTTTTT. It codes for CASSKGGGVFEKLFF.

This chain joins TRBV6-1 and TRBJ2-3, with no clear D. Germline CDR1 is MNHNS and CDR2 is SASEGT. Trimming took off 1 base at V and 4 bases at J, with 3 bases between the two ends. The CDR3 length is 12 residues. The CDR3 loop is CASSEVADTQYF. CDR3 DNA: TGTGCCAGCAGTGAAGTGGCAGATACGCAGTATTTT.

The CDR3: CASSSRGGAFF. CDR3 DNA: TGTGCCAGCAGTTCGAGAGGAGGAGCTTTCTTT. The chain links TRBV6-6 to TRBJ1-1; D is unclear. V was shortened by 4 bases and J by 10 bases, with 10 bases between the two germline ends. The CDR3 spans 11 residues. CDR1 MNHNY and CDR2 SVGAGI come from the germline V gene (reference sequence).

The J gene is TRBJ1-6, the V gene TRBV10-3, with D possibly TRBD1 on 5 matching bases. The CDR3 is made up of 15 amino acids. The germline gives CDR1 ENHRY, CDR2 SYGVKD. Trimming took off 6 bases at V and 9 bases at J, with 18 bases between the two ends. The CDR3 spells CAISQQVDFGSPLHF. Here the CDR3 DNA reads TGTGCCATCAGCCAACAGGTTGATTTCGGTTCACCCCTCCACTTT.

V usage is TRBV4-3 and J usage is TRBJ1-2; no clear D. Between the trimmed V and J ends, which lost 1 base and 1 base, there was a span of 7 bases. The CDR3 covers 14 residues. Germline CDR1 LGHNA, CDR2 YSLEER. CDR3 sequence: CASSQGVFNYGYTF. Here the CDR3 DNA reads TGCGCCAGCAGCCAAGGGGTCTTTAACTATGGCTACACCTTC.

CDR3 sequence: CASSSGTGVSYNEQFF. In nucleotides, the CDR3 is TGCGCCAGCAGCTCCGGGACAGGGGTCTCCTACAATGAGCAGTTCTTC. The chain uses TRBV5-1 and TRBJ2-1; 10 bases fit TRBD1. Germline CDR1 SGHRS, CDR2 YFSETQ. The CDR3 sequence is 16 residues long. V was clipped by 3 bases and J by 0 bases; unmatched bases: 3.

This rearrangement joins TRBV28 to TRBJ1-1, with D maybe TRBD1 (6 bases). From germline, CDR1 is MDHEN and CDR2 SYDVKM. The CDR3 length is 15 residues. Trimming stripped 7 bases from V and 4 bases from J, with 19 bases between. In nucleotides, the CDR3 is TGTGCCAGCATGGTTCTCGGGGGCATAGGCACTGAAGCTTTCTTT. Translated, it gives CASMVLGGIGTEAFF.

In its sample, this clone was seen once. The CDR3 loop is CASSLAKLPRGPDTQYF. The CDR3 DNA follows: TGCGCCAGCAGCTTGGCGAAATTACCCAGGGGCCCAGATACGCAGTATTTT. The genes are TRBV5-1 and TRBJ2-3; tentative D call: TRBD1 (6 bases). This CDR3 is 17 amino acids long. Germline values: CDR1 SGHRS, CDR2 YFSETQ. V was shortened by 0 bases and J by 4 bases, with 18 bases between the two germline ends. The whole variable domain, filled in from reference TRBV5-1 and TRBJ2-3, reads KAGVTQTPRYLIKTRGQQVTLSCSPISGHRSVSWYQQTPGQGLQFLFEYFSETQRNKGNFPGRFSGRQFSNSRSEMNVSTLELGDSALYLCASSLAKLPRGPDTQYFGPGTRLTVL.

The rearrangement links TRBV10-3 to TRBJ1-5; possible D gene TRBD1, 5 bases. Trimming cost V 4 bases and J 3 bases, with 10 bases left between them. From germline, CDR1 is ENHRY and CDR2 SYGVKD. The CDR3 consists of 14 residues. CDR3 in DNA: TGTGCCATCAGTGTAGGACAACTCAATCAGCCCCAGCATTTT. It translates to CAISVGQLNQPQHF.

Remarks on this clone: The same CDR3 arises from other DNA sequences in this sample as well. The chain links TRBV11-2 to TRBJ1-2; unclear D gene. V lost 3 bases to trimming and J lost 7 bases, with 6 bases between them. This CDR3 is built from 11 residues. Germline CDR1 is SGHAT and CDR2 is FQNNGV. The chain's CDR3 is CASSFRGGYTF. CDR3 coding DNA: TGTGCCAGCAGCTTCCGGGGTGGCTACACCTTC.

The chain employs TRBV5-1 and TRBJ1-5; D gene uncertain. V lost 0 bases and J 0 bases, leaving 7 bases between the germline ends. Per the germline V gene, CDR1 is SGHRS and CDR2 is YFSETQ. The CDR3 extends over 15 amino acids. The CDR3 nucleotides are TGCGCCAGCAGCTTGGGTAGCAGTAGCAATCAGCCCCAGCATTTT. It is translated as CASSLGSSSNQPQHF. The full variable domain, its missing parts supplied by reference TRBV5-1 and TRBJ1-5, is KAGVTQTPRYLIKTRGQQVTLSCSPISGHRSVSWYQQTPGQGLQFLFEYFSETQRNKGNFPGRFSGRQFSNSRSEMNVSTLELGDSALYLCASSLGSSSNQPQHFGDGTRLSIL.

The chain uses TRBV9 and TRBJ1-5, with a possible D match to TRBD1 (6 bases). CDR1 and CDR2 (germline): SGDLS, YYNGEE. With 3 bases removed from V and 7 bases from J, the gap between germline ends came to 14 bases. The length of the CDR3 is 14 residues. The CDR3 region is CASSGSTGIQPQHF. DNA of the CDR3: TGTGCCAGCAGCGGCAGCACAGGGATCCAGCCCCAGCATTTT. Full variable domain (outside the CDR3, taken from reference TRBV9 and TRBJ1-5): DSGVTQTPKHLITATGQRVTLRCSPRSGDLSVYWYQQSLDQGLQFLIQYYNGEERAKGNILERFSAQQFPDLHSELNLSSLELGDSALYFCASSGSTGIQPQHFGDGTRLSIL.

The chain combines TRBV5-1 with TRBJ2-5; D not resolved. This CDR3 contains 13 residues. CDR1 is SGHRS and CDR2 is YFSETQ in the germline V gene. With 2 bases removed from V and 5 bases from J, the gap between germline ends came to 10 bases. Here the CDR3 DNA reads TGCGCCAGCAGCTTAGATGTATGGGAGACCCAGTACTTC. Amino acid sequence: CASSLDVWETQYF.